These 28 T cell receptor beta chains originate from one sample sequenced in a study of T cell responses to AZD1222 COVID-19 vaccine. TCRdb's copy holds only in-frame clones and misses some; the assay was immunoSEQ multiplex PCR. The sample carries 130,000 to 150,000 clones, roughly nine tenths recorded once. The material was peripheral blood, obtained on day 0 of AZD1222 vaccination. The origin of the receptors is an adult in good health.

This clone was picked up many times. The chain carries TRBV11-2 and TRBJ2-7; TRBD1 aligns across 7 bases. Germline-derived CDR1 and CDR2 are SGHAT and FQNNGV. The CDR3 length is 19 residues. The V segment lost 5 bases and the J segment 2 bases; nucleotides outside the gene matches: 21. The CDR3 spells CASSPIRRRKGTETYEQYF. DNA for the CDR3: TGTGCCAGCAGCCCCATACGGAGAAGAAAGGGGACAGAAACCTACGAGCAGTACTTC.

The V gene is TRBV10-2, the J gene TRBJ2-7, with 8 bases that match TRBD2. The CDR3 extends over 15 amino acids. Trimming took 2 bases from V and 0 from J; bases not matched to a gene: 3. Germline V gives CDR1 WSHSY, CDR2 SAAADI. Written as DNA, the CDR3 is TGCGCCAGCAGTGAGACTAGCGGACACTCCTACGAGCAGTACTTC. Translating gives CASSETSGHSYEQYF.

This chain joins TRBV9 and TRBJ2-3, with TRBD2 matching 11 bases. Germline V gene data show CDR1 as SGDLS and CDR2 as YYNGEE. The CDR3 extends over 16 amino acids. V gave up 2 bases and J gave up 4 bases; unmatched junction bases: 6. The CDR3 here is CASSVVAGGQADTQYF. CDR3 nucleotide sequence: TGTGCCAGCAGCGTCGTAGCGGGAGGGCAGGCAGATACGCAGTATTTT.

V is TRBV11-2 and J is TRBJ2-5, with D maybe TRBD2 (6 bases). This CDR3 region has 14 residues. Looked up from germline, CDR1 is SGHAT and CDR2 is FQNNGV. Between the trimmed V and J ends, which lost 3 bases and 4 bases, there was a span of 12 bases. CDR3 sequence reads: CASSLAGRGETQYF. CDR3 DNA: TGTGCCAGCAGCTTGGCGGGACGTGGAGAGACCCAGTACTTC.

This clone was detected a few times. V gene TRBV15 combines with J gene TRBJ1-1; D is unclear. Trimming took off 0 bases at V and 1 base at J, with 18 bases between the two ends. Germline CDR1 is LNHNV and CDR2 is YYDKDF (reference sequence). This CDR3 comprises 18 residues. The CDR3 spells CATSREAPTVLRNTEAFF. CDR3 in DNA: TGTGCCACCAGCAGAGAGGCACCTACGGTACTTCGGAACACTGAAGCTTTCTTT.

This clone was counted once. CDR3 protein: CASSLRTMYEQYF. CDR3 nucleotide sequence: TGTGCCAGCAGTTTAAGGACCATGTACGAGCAGTACTTC. The rearrangement links TRBV27 to TRBJ2-7; D is ambiguous. The CDR3 covers 13 residues. The germline V gene encodes CDR1 MNHEY and CDR2 SMNVEV (reference sequence). V lost 2 bases and J 4 bases, leaving 9 bases between the germline ends.

This clone appeared once. The chain combines TRBV5-4 with TRBJ1-6; D is perhaps TRBD1 (6 bases). The germline CDR1 and CDR2 sequences are SGHNT and YYREEE (reference sequence). V was clipped by 3 bases and J by 7 bases, with 11 bases between them. CDR3 size: 14 residues. CDR3 DNA: TGTGCCAGCAGCTCTCCGGGGGGCAATTCACCCCTCCACTTT. Amino acids: CASSSPGGNSPLHF.

This chain connects TRBV7-2 to TRBJ1-5; D is unresolved. V lost 6 bases and J 5 bases, leaving 11 bases between the germline ends. The CDR3 runs to 13 residues. Germline values: CDR1 SGHTA, CDR2 FQGNSA. The CDR3 reads CASSLEIHQPQHF. Here the CDR3 DNA reads TGTGCCAGCAGTCTCGAAATTCATCAGCCCCAGCATTTT.

The chain links TRBV6-4 to TRBJ2-6, with D unresolved. The germline V and J ends were trimmed by 1 base and 3 bases, with 7 bases remaining between them. Per germline, CDR1 MRHNA and CDR2 SNTAGT. There are 15 residues in the CDR3. The CDR3 DNA reads as TGTGCCAGCAGTGACTTAGGGAATGGGGCCAACGTCCTGACTTTC. It codes for CASSDLGNGANVLTF.

The chain combines TRBV18 with TRBJ2-3; D might be TRBD2 (5 bases). This CDR3 is 12 amino acids long. V shed 6 bases and J shed 6 bases, with 10 bases lying between them. Germline-derived CDR1 and CDR2 are KGHSH and LQKENI. The CDR3 region is CASSLGLDTQYF. CDR3 in DNA: TGTGCCAGCTCTCTCGGACTCGATACGCAGTATTTT.

The rearrangement uses TRBV6-6 and TRBJ1-2; D gene ambiguous. The CDR3 runs 12 residues. Germline V lookup: CDR1 MNHNY, CDR2 SVGAGI (reference sequence). Trimming shortened V by 6 bases and J by 3 bases, and 8 bases separated the two germline ends. The CDR3 coding sequence is TGTGCCAGCAGCCGAGACGACTATGGCTACACCTTC. It encodes CASSRDDYGYTF.

This clone appeared a single time. The CDR3 sequence is CATSRDGLYSHNYGYTF. The DNA for the CDR3 is TGTGCCACCAGCAGAGATGGCCTCTATTCCCATAACTATGGCTACACCTTC. This chain joins TRBV15 and TRBJ1-2; D not certain. The V and J ends lost 0 bases and 1 base respectively, with 15 bases between them. This CDR3 is 17 amino acids long. The germline CDR1 and CDR2 sequences are LNHNV and YYDKDF (reference sequence).

This chain connects TRBV30 to TRBJ1-1; 7 positions agree with TRBD1. This CDR3 is built from 15 residues. Germline lookup yields CDR1 GTSNPN and CDR2 SVGIG (reference sequence). The J segment lost 5 bases and the V segment lost 7 bases, leaving 16 bases of the junction unmatched. This CDR3 is CASRPQTGLGTEAFF. The CDR3 coding sequence is TGTGCCTCTCGCCCCCAGACAGGGTTGGGGACTGAAGCTTTCTTT.

The J gene is TRBJ1-6, the V gene TRBV27; 8 bases match TRBD1. With 5 bases clipped from V and 11 bases from J, the junction kept 8 bases outside the gene matches. The CDR3 runs 14 residues. CDR1 and CDR2 (germline): MNHEY, SMNVEV (reference sequence). The CDR3: CASSPRTGRAPLHF. For the CDR3, the DNA is TGTGCCAGCAGTCCAAGGACAGGGAGGGCACCCCTCCACTTT.

The V call is TRBV3-1 (or the pseudogene TRBV3-2), the J call TRBJ2-2; tentative D call: TRBD1 (6 bases). The V and J ends lost 0 bases and 5 bases respectively, with 7 bases between them. This CDR3 contains 14 residues. Germline values: CDR1 LGHDT, CDR2 YNNKEL (reference sequence). The CDR3 bases are TGTGCCAGCAGCCAAGATAGGGGGACCGGGGAGCTGTTTTTT. This gives the protein CASSQDRGTGELFF.

CDR3 DNA: TGTGCCAGCAGCATCAAGCTAGCGGGAATATACAATGAGCAGTTCTTC. As protein: CASSIKLAGIYNEQFF. V and J are TRBV7-2 and TRBJ2-1, with 9 nucleotides matching TRBD2. CDR3 length: 16 amino acids. The junction had 9 bases not matched to a gene; V was cut back by 5 bases and J by 4 bases. CDR1 is SGHTA and CDR2 is FQGNSA in the germline V gene.

This clone was picked up one time. The rearrangement joins TRBV7-2 to TRBJ1-1, with D uncertain. The V and J ends lost 2 bases and 1 base respectively, with 8 bases between them. The CDR3 length is 14 residues. CDR1 is SGHTA, CDR2 FQGNSA, per germline. The CDR3 bases are TGTGCCAGCAGCTTAAGTGGTGGGAACACTGAAGCTTTCTTT. Translation: CASSLSGGNTEAFF.

The chain employs TRBV19 and TRBJ1-2; 9 nucleotides align to TRBD1. The CDR3 is made up of 14 amino acids. J lost 8 bases, V lost 10 bases, and 14 bases had no gene match. The germline V gene has CDR1 LNHDA and CDR2 SQIVND (reference sequence). The CDR3, as DNA: TGTGCCACCTTCGAGACAGGGGGAAAAATCGGCTACACCTTC. Residues: CATFETGGKIGYTF.

The chain uses TRBV3-1 (or the pseudogene TRBV3-2) and TRBJ2-7, with 10 bases lining up with TRBD2. In germline, CDR1 is LGHDT, CDR2 YNNKEL (reference sequence). The CDR3 length is 17 residues. The J segment lost 7 bases and the V segment lost 1 base, leaving 13 bases of the junction unmatched. In nucleotides, the CDR3 is TGTGCCAGCAGCCAAGGGCGGTCTAGCGGGAGCTCATGGGAGCAGTACTTC. Protein sequence: CASSQGRSSGSSWEQYF.

The rearrangement uses TRBV11-2 and TRBJ1-5, with D unclear. V dropped 8 bases and J dropped 5 bases, with 7 bases sitting between them. Germline assignment: CDR1 SGHAT and CDR2 FQNNGV. The CDR3 totals 11 residues. The DNA of the CDR3 is TGTGCCAGCTTTCGGGATCAGCCCCAGCATTTT. Its protein product is CASFRDQPQHF.

The chain combines TRBV5-1 with TRBJ2-1; 7 bases line up with TRBD1. This CDR3 region has 15 residues. Trimming at V came to 4 bases and at J to 2 bases, leaving 6 bases not matched to a gene. Germline CDR1 SGHRS, CDR2 YFSETQ. The CDR3 is CASSGRQGTYNEQFF. DNA of the CDR3: TGCGCCAGCAGCGGCAGACAGGGTACCTACAATGAGCAGTTCTTC.

This chain joins TRBV5-4 and TRBJ2-3, with a weak D call TRBD2 (6 bases). CDR1 is SGHNT, CDR2 YYREEE, per germline (reference sequence). Trimming removed 4 bases at V and 8 bases at J, with 20 bases between. The CDR3 has 15 residues. The chain's CDR3 is CASSLPAGIAVTQYF. The CDR3 DNA follows: TGTGCCAGCAGCCTCCCCGCAGGAATAGCGGTTACGCAGTATTTT.

The rearrangement uses TRBV12-3 or TRBV12-4 and TRBJ1-1; D is undetermined. The V end lost 2 bases, the J end lost 6 bases, and 7 bases lay between the germline ends. The CDR3 length is 12 residues. This CDR3 is CASSLISPEAFF. DNA of the CDR3: TGTGCCAGCAGTTTAATCAGTCCTGAAGCTTTCTTT.

CDR3 sequence: CASEAGTNYGYTF. CDR3 DNA: TGTGCCAGCGAGGCAGGGACTAACTATGGCTACACCTTC. The chain links TRBV7-9 to TRBJ1-2, with D possibly matching TRBD1 (5 bases). The germline V and J ends were trimmed by 8 bases and 0 bases, with 10 bases remaining between them. Looked up from germline, CDR1 is SEHNR and CDR2 is FQNEAQ (reference sequence). CDR3 length equals 13 residues.

The chain carries TRBV4-1 and TRBJ2-7; D is ambiguous. CDR3 length equals 13 residues. Germline V CDR1 and CDR2: MGHRA, YSYEKL. Deletions cut 0 bases from V and 7 bases from J, with 10 bases between. The CDR3 nucleotides are TGCGCCAGCAGCCAAGATAACGGGCGTGAGCAGTACTTC. Translating gives CASSQDNGREQYF.

CDR3 sequence: CASSLSGGNTIYF. CDR3 sequence (DNA): TGTGCCAGCAGCTTATCCGGTGGAAACACCATATATTTT. V and J are TRBV7-9 and TRBJ1-3; D uncertain. The CDR3 is made up of 13 amino acids. Between the trimmed V and J ends, which lost 2 bases and 3 bases, there was a span of 5 bases. CDR1 is SEHNR and CDR2 is FQNEAQ in the germline V gene (reference sequence).

The V gene is TRBV18, the J gene TRBJ1-2; 7 nucleotides agree with TRBD1. The J segment lost 6 bases and the V segment lost 5 bases, leaving 6 bases of the junction unmatched. Germline V gene lookup returns CDR1 KGHSH and CDR2 LQKENI. This CDR3 contains 13 residues. CDR3 nucleotides: TGTGCCAGCTCAAGCCGACAGGGTGATGGCTACACCTTC. It yields the protein CASSSRQGDGYTF.

The chain joins TRBV11-2 to TRBJ1-3; no firm D call. Germline lookup yields CDR1 SGHAT and CDR2 FQNNGV. Trimming removed 1 base from V and 2 bases from J, with 9 bases in between. The CDR3 sequence is 15 residues long. CDR3 residues: CASSLGSVAGNTIYF. For the CDR3, the DNA is TGTGCCAGCAGCTTAGGGTCAGTAGCTGGAAACACCATATATTTT.